The 15 T cell receptor beta chains reported below all come from one sample, sequenced in a study of blood T cell repertoires in COVID-19. The method was immunoSEQ multiplex PCR; TCRdb's version includes in-frame clones alone and lacks a portion of them. The sample lists 120,000 to 150,000 clones, about 90% occurring once. Sequenced input: peripheral blood. The origin of the receptors is a woman in her sixties or seventies with acute or convalescent COVID-19.

The J gene is TRBJ2-3, the V gene TRBV7-8; TRBD2 matches 8 bases. CDR1 is SGHVS and CDR2 is FQNEAQ in the germline V gene. V lost 2 bases to trimming and J lost 2 bases; unmatched junction nucleotides: 3. The CDR3 consists of 15 residues. The CDR3 here is CASSLQAGDTDTQYF. Here the CDR3 DNA reads TGTGCCAGCAGCTTACAAGCGGGGGACACAGATACGCAGTATTTT.

The rearrangement joins TRBV7-2 to TRBJ1-1; TRBD1 is a possible D gene (6 bases). The germline V and J ends were trimmed by 2 bases and 3 bases, with 19 bases remaining between them. The CDR3 contains 17 residues. The germline V gene has CDR1 SGHTA and CDR2 FQGNSA. The CDR3 nucleotides read TGTGCCAGCAGCTTATTAGGGGGAAACGGCGTGTACACTGAAGCTTTCTTT. It yields the protein CASSLLGGNGVYTEAFF.

The chain has TRBV9 and TRBJ1-1; D perhaps matches TRBD1 (5 bases). The CDR3 totals 12 residues. The ends were cut back, 3 bases at V and 8 bases at J, with 11 bases in the middle. Per germline, CDR1 SGDLS and CDR2 YYNGEE. The CDR3 DNA reads TGTGCCAGCAGCGGGATGACAGAAGAAGCTTTCTTT. It is translated as CASSGMTEEAFF.

This chain joins TRBV7-6 and TRBJ1-5; 10 positions match TRBD1. V lost 5 bases and J lost 2; bases outside the gene matches: 3. Germline V lookup: CDR1 SGHVS, CDR2 FNYEAQ. The CDR3 is 15 amino acids. The CDR3 here is CASSQGQGGNQPQHF. Written as DNA, the CDR3 is TGTGCCAGCAGCCAAGGACAGGGGGGCAATCAGCCCCAGCATTTT.

The gene calls are TRBV5-5 and TRBJ2-3, with 8 bases fitting TRBD1. Trimming took 1 base from V and 1 from J; bases not matched to a gene: 8. CDR1 and CDR2 from the germline V gene are SGHKS and YYEKEE (reference sequence). This CDR3 spans 17 amino acids. The chain's CDR3 is CASSLLITGQGTDTQYF. In nucleotides, the CDR3 is TGTGCCAGCAGCTTGCTTATCACGGGACAGGGCACAGATACGCAGTATTTT.

This chain links TRBV6-1 with TRBJ2-7; no definite D call. CDR3 length: 11 residues. V was pared by 3 bases and J by 4 bases, with 4 bases between. The germline V gene encodes CDR1 MNHNS and CDR2 SASEGT. The CDR3 DNA is TGTGCCAGCAGTGACAGATACGAGCAGTACTTC. It codes for CASSDRYEQYF.

This chain joins TRBV7-9 and TRBJ1-3; D not resolved. CDR1 and CDR2 from the germline V gene are SEHNR and FQNEAQ (reference sequence). Deletions cut 3 bases from V and 0 bases from J, with 12 bases between. The CDR3 runs to 16 residues. The CDR3 DNA reads as TGTGCCAGCAGCTTGCGTCTGCGGTCCTCTGGAAACACCATATATTTT. Protein: CASSLRLRSSGNTIYF.

This clone turned up a few times. The J gene is TRBJ1-1, the V gene TRBV30; D is ambiguous. The CDR3 is 16 residues long. Germline values: CDR1 GTSNPN, CDR2 SVGIG (reference sequence). Trimming removed 1 base from V and 5 bases from J, with 20 bases in between. The chain's CDR3 is CAWSGMVVSGYTEAFF. The CDR3, as DNA: TGTGCCTGGAGTGGCATGGTTGTATCGGGTTATACTGAAGCTTTCTTT.

The chain recombines TRBV12-3 or TRBV12-4 with TRBJ2-1, with a tentative D call TRBD1 (6 bases). The CDR3 runs 11 residues. Deletions cut 4 bases from V and 11 bases from J, with 9 bases between. The CDR3 sequence is CASSYRVQQFF. CDR3 in DNA: TGTGCCAGCAGTTACAGGGTACAGCAGTTCTTC.

The chain recombines TRBV28 with TRBJ1-2; D gene uncertain. Trimming removed 6 bases from V and 1 base from J, with 9 bases in between. CDR1 MDHEN and CDR2 SYDVKM come from the germline V gene. The CDR3 totals 13 residues. The CDR3 region is CASRGYSNYGYTF. The CDR3 nucleotides are TGTGCCAGCAGAGGATACAGTAACTATGGCTACACCTTC.

The chain couples TRBV29-1 to TRBJ2-7, with a possible D match to TRBD1 (5 bases). CDR3 length equals 13 residues. CDR1 is SQVTM and CDR2 is ANQGSEA in the germline V gene. Between the trimmed V and J ends, which lost 0 bases and 7 bases, there was a span of 13 bases. The CDR3 reads CSVEETGSVEQYF. In DNA, the CDR3 is TGCAGCGTTGAAGAAACAGGTTCGGTGGAGCAGTACTTC.

V is TRBV2 and J is TRBJ2-3; D is possibly TRBD2 (5 bases). Germline CDR1 reads SNHLY; CDR2 reads FYNNEI. The V gene lost 2 bases and the J gene lost 2 bases, with 11 bases spanning the gap. The CDR3 is 15 residues long. In nucleotides, the CDR3 is TGTGCCAGCAGTGAAAGGACTCCCACCACAGATACGCAGTATTTT. As protein: CASSERTPTTDTQYF. The whole variable domain, remainder taken from reference TRBV2 and TRBJ2-3, is EPEVTQTPSHQVTQMGQEVILRCVPISNHLYFYWYRQILGQKVEFLVSFYNNEISEKSEIFDDQFSVERPDGSNFTLKIRSTKLEDSAMYFCASSERTPTTDTQYFGPGTRLTVL.

The V and J genes are TRBV19 and TRBJ1-1, with 9 positions matching TRBD1. Trimming cost V 5 bases and J 1 base; bases outside gene matches: 2. The CDR3 extends over 14 amino acids. Germline V gene sequence: CDR1 LNHDA, CDR2 SQIVND (reference sequence). The CDR3 protein is CASSGDRENTEAFF. Here the CDR3 DNA reads TGTGCCAGTAGTGGGGACAGGGAGAACACTGAAGCTTTCTTT. Together with reference TRBV19 and TRBJ1-1, the CDR3 gives the full variable domain: DGGITQSPKYLFRKEGQNVTLSCEQNLNHDAMYWYRQDPGQGLRLIYYSQIVNDFQKGDIAEGYSVSREKKESFPLTVTSAQKNPTAFYLCASSGDRENTEAFFGQGTRLTVV.

This clone has a single count. The chain has TRBV19 and TRBJ1-5; D is unresolved. The CDR3 length is 13 residues. Trimming took off 5 bases at V and 0 bases at J, with 5 bases between the two ends. The germline V gene encodes CDR1 LNHDA and CDR2 SQIVND (reference sequence). The CDR3 DNA reads as TGTGCCAGTAGTGCCTATAGCAATCAGCCCCAGCATTTT. It yields the protein CASSAYSNQPQHF. The whole variable domain, remainder taken from reference TRBV19 and TRBJ1-5, is DGGITQSPKYLFRKEGQNVTLSCEQNLNHDAMYWYRQDPGQGLRLIYYSQIVNDFQKGDIAEGYSVSREKKESFPLTVTSAQKNPTAFYLCASSAYSNQPQHFGDGTRLSIL.

The gene calls are TRBV12-5 and TRBJ1-1; D call uncertain. The CDR3 loop spans 17 amino acids. V was pared by 0 bases and J by 4 bases, with 18 bases between. Germline-derived CDR1 and CDR2 are LGHNT and FRNRAP. The CDR3 sequence: CASGLVLSGRSPTEAFF. DNA for the CDR3: TGTGCTAGTGGTTTGGTACTTTCTGGGAGGTCTCCCACTGAAGCTTTCTTT. The full variable domain, completed using reference TRBV12-5 and TRBJ1-1, is DARVTQTPRHKVTEMGQEVTMRCQPILGHNTVFWYRQTMMQGLELLAYFRNRAPLDDSGMPKDRFSAEMPDATLATLKIQPSEPRDSAVYFCASGLVLSGRSPTEAFFGQGTRLTVV.